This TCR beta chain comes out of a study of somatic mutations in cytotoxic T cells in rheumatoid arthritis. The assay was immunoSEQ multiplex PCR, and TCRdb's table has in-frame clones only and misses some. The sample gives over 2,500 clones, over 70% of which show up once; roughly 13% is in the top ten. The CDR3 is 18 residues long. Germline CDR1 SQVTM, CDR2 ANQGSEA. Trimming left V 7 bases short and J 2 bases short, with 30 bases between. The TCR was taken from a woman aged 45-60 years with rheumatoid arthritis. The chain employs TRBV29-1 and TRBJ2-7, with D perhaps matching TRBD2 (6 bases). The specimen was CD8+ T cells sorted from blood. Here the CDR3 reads CSALATGTSPLRTYEQYF. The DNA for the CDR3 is TGCAGCGCCCTGGCCACCGGGACTTCCCCACTTAGGACCTACGAGCAGTACTTC.